Listed here are 5 T cell receptor beta chains from one sample, sequenced in a study of beta chain features in type 1 diabetes. No antigen has been assigned to these receptors. Points from the study as a whole: People with Type 1 diabetes carried modestly yet significantly shorter TCRB CDR3s in all four CD4+ subsets.

The entirety of the isolated RNA underwent reverse transcription, so expressed TCRB transcripts were sequenced. Some clones are missing from TCRdb's copy, which holds only in-frame ones; the method was immunoSEQ multiplex PCR. Of under 70,000 clones in the sample, 50% to 75% were seen once. Sequencing was done on a sample of stem cell memory CD4+ T cells from blood. The origin of the receptors is a young woman with type 1 diabetes.

This chain joins TRBV6-6 and TRBJ1-5; D gene ambiguous. CDR1 is MNHNY and CDR2 is SVGAGI in the germline V gene (reference sequence). Trimming stripped 4 bases from V and 7 bases from J, with 11 bases between. The CDR3 runs 13 residues. CDR3 in amino acids: CASSSGGYQPQHF. In DNA form, the CDR3 reads TGTGCCAGCAGTTCCGGAGGGTACCAGCCCCAGCATTTT.

The count of this clone is one. The genes are TRBV6-5 and TRBJ1-2; 8 positions agree with TRBD1. Germline lookup yields CDR1 MNHEY and CDR2 SVGAGI. J lost 5 bases, V lost 6 bases, and 5 bases had no gene match. CDR3 size: 13 residues. CDR3 sequence: CASSRTGIYGYTF. CDR3 in DNA: TGTGCCAGCAGCCGGACAGGGATTTATGGCTACACCTTC.

The chain links TRBV7-9 to TRBJ2-3, with D possibly being TRBD1 (5 bases). Per the germline V gene, CDR1 is SEHNR and CDR2 is FQNEAQ (reference sequence). V was trimmed by 5 bases and J by 5 bases, leaving 14 bases between them. CDR3 length: 14 residues. The CDR3 region has the DNA TGTGCCAGCAGCCCAGGGTTCGCCCTAGATACGCAGTATTTT. This encodes CASSPGFALDTQYF.

The chain links TRBV18 to TRBJ2-3; 7 nucleotides align to TRBD1. With V trimmed by 3 bases and J by 1 base, 4 bases remained unmatched. Germline values: CDR1 KGHSH, CDR2 LQKENI. This CDR3 comprises 15 residues. DNA of the CDR3: TGTGCCAGCTCACCTTCCGGGACAGGCACAGATACGCAGTATTTT. It codes for CASSPSGTGTDTQYF. The entire variable domain, with the rest obtained from reference TRBV18 and TRBJ2-3, is as follows: NAGVMQNPRHLVRRRGQEARLRCSPMKGHSHVYWYRQLPEEGLKFMVYLQKENIIDESGMPKERFSAEFPKEGPSILRIQQVVRGDSAAYFCASSPSGTGTDTQYFGPGTRLTVL.

The V gene is TRBV5-5, the J gene TRBJ1-2; D is possibly TRBD1 (5 bases). The V and J ends lost 1 base and 4 bases respectively, with 14 bases between them. The CDR3 is 15 amino acids. Germline V gene sequence: CDR1 SGHKS, CDR2 YYEKEE (reference sequence). The CDR3 loop reads CASSLRPGLGYGYTF. The CDR3 coding sequence is TGTGCCAGCAGCTTGAGGCCAGGGTTGGGCTATGGCTACACCTTC.